This T cell receptor (beta chain) comes out of a study of PD-L1 blockade in urothelial cancer. Study-wide context: Analyses were performed on blood at 3 weeks after treatment start (the second dose) and at 6 weeks. The median T cell count in blood samples was approximately 140,000. Overall study findings and caveats: In blood at 3 weeks, tumor-associated clones expanded more among patients with durable benefit.

This clone came up a few times. Antigen unknown. The repertoire was sequenced with immunoSEQ multiplex PCR; TCRdb's copy has only in-frame clones and lacks some. This table holds around 110,000 clones, around 89% found once. Sample time point: peripheral blood 6 weeks after treatment start. The specimen was PBMCs, collected around atezolizumab (anti-PD-L1) treatment. The receptor was derived from a man in his sixties with urothelial cancer.

CDR3 in amino acids: CAWSAGGFSGYTF. The CDR3 DNA reads as TGTGCCTGGAGTGCGGGTGGGTTTAGTGGCTACACCTTC. The rearrangement joins TRBV30 to TRBJ1-2, with no clear D. Trimming removed 1 base at V and 7 bases at J, with 13 bases between. Germline CDR1 GTSNPN, CDR2 SVGIG (reference sequence). The CDR3 has 13 residues.